This is a list of T cell receptor beta chains from one sample in a study of regulatory T cells in long-lasting Graves disease. In TCRdb, the multiplex PCR reads were re-called with MiXCR into one record per CDR3 protein. The sample comprises hundreds of thousands of distinct CDR3 sequences, about 30% of which are singletons, and around 42% rests with the top ten. The specimen was peripheral blood mononuclear cells (PBMCs), collected when the disease was refractory, from a patient treated with antithyroid drugs. The receptors were gathered from a female donor with Graves disease. CDR3s include the opening cysteine and the closing phenylalanine or tryptophan. A D gene is named only where the DNA matches it firmly. The size of a clone is reported for some rows only, either as once, few or many, or as a class for expanded clones.

D gene | J gene | clone size | V gene | CDR3 length | CDR3 protein | CDR3 DNA
NA | TRBJ1-1 | NA | TRBV20-1 | 14 | CSARDQGRAAEAFF | TGCAGTGCTAGAGATCAGGGGCGCGCGGCTGAAGCTTTCTTT
NA | TRBJ1-5 | NA | TRBV11-2 | 16 | CASSFDGGRSNQPQHF | TGTGCCAGCAGCTTTGACGGGGGGAGGAGCAATCAGCCCCAGCATTTT
NA | TRBJ1-1 | many | TRBV27 | 14 | CASSKQVPRTEAFF | TGTGCCAGCAGTAAACAGGTCCCGAGGACTGAAGCTTTCTTT
NA | TRBJ1-5 | NA | TRBV2 | 15 | CASSAPTGPHQPQHF | TGTGCCAGCAGCGCCCCGACAGGACCCCATCAGCCCCAGCATTTT
NA | TRBJ1-1 | few | TRBV20-1 | 11 | CSASLNTEAFF | TGCAGTGCTAGCTTGAACACTGAAGCTTTCTTT
TRBD1 | TRBJ1-5 | few | TRBV7-2 | 16 | CASSPGTGGGLLPQHF | TGTGCCAGCAGCCCCGGGACAGGGGGCGGCTTACTCCCCCAGCATTTT
NA | TRBJ1-1 | NA | TRBV20-1 | 14 | CSARNLGGGTEAFF | TGCAGTGCTAGAAACTTGGGTGGGGGCACTGAAGCTTTCTTT
NA | TRBJ1-6 | NA | TRBV27 | 17 | CASRIIGPAGGASPLHF | TGTGCCAGCAGGATCATCGGTCCCGCGGGGGGCGCTTCACCCCTCCACTTT
NA | TRBJ2-7 | many | TRBV12-3/TRBV12-4 | 14 | CASSLAGGIGEQYF | TGTGCCAGCAGTTTAGCAGGGGGGATCGGCGAGCAGTACTTC
TRBD2 | TRBJ2-5 | NA | TRBV19 | 13 | CASSATGGETQYF | TGTGCCAGCAGCGCAACCGGGGGGGAGACCCAGTACTTC
NA | TRBJ1-4 | few | TRBV12-3/TRBV12-4 | 16 | CASSARGRRGDEKLFF | TGTGCCAGCAGTGCTAGGGGCCGCCGGGGTGATGAAAAACTGTTTTTT
NA | TRBJ1-4 | NA | TRBV2 | 13 | CASKEVAGEKLFF | TGTGCCAGCAAGGAGGTGGCAGGGGAAAAACTGTTTTTT
NA | TRBJ2-4 | NA | TRBV28 | 16 | CASSLCPLRVKNIQYF | TGTGCCAGCAGTTTATGCCCCCTAAGGGTCAAAAACATTCAGTACTTC
NA | TRBJ1-2 | few | TRBV12-3/TRBV12-4 | 13 | CASSPRDTYGYTF | TGTGCCAGCAGTCCACGGGACACCTATGGCTACACCTTC
TRBD1 | TRBJ1-2 | few | TRBV19 | 17 | CASSIDPGQGRGYGYTF | TGTGCCAGTAGTATAGACCCGGGACAGGGCAGAGGCTATGGCTACACCTTC
NA | TRBJ1-5 | few | TRBV28 | 14 | CASREQGPGQPQHF | TGTGCCAGCAGGGAGCAGGGGCCAGGTCAGCCCCAGCATTTT
NA | TRBJ2-7 | NA | TRBV5-1 | 16 | CASSLAETGYSYEQYF | TGCGCCAGCAGCTTGGCCGAGACAGGATACTCCTACGAGCAGTACTTC
NA | TRBJ2-5 | NA | TRBV11-2 | 14 | CASSPFRPWETQYF | TGTGCCAGCAGCCCCTTTAGGCCCTGGGAGACCCAGTACTTC
NA | TRBJ1-1 | few | TRBV12-5 | 12 | CASGWGHTEAFF | TGTGCTAGTGGTTGGGGCCACACTGAAGCTTTCTTT
NA | TRBJ2-5 | few | TRBV6-1 | 13 | CASTPQRGETQYF | TGTGCCAGCACTCCGCAGAGAGGAGAGACCCAGTACTTC
NA | TRBJ2-1 | few | TRBV2 | 11 | CASSEADGQFF | TGTGCCAGCAGTGAAGCGGATGGGCAGTTCTTC
NA | TRBJ1-3 | few | TRBV28 | 12 | CASTVSGNTIYF | TGTGCCAGCACTGTGTCTGGAAACACCATATATTTT
TRBD1 | TRBJ1-5 | few | TRBV19 | 15 | CASRQDRLSNQPQHF | TGTGCCAGTAGACAGGACAGGTTGAGCAATCAGCCCCAGCATTTT
TRBD1 | TRBJ1-1 | NA | TRBV5-1 | 17 | CASSSGTGLLLNTEAFF | TGCGCCAGCAGCTCCGGGACAGGGCTGTTGTTGAACACTGAAGCTTTCTTT
NA | TRBJ1-2 | few | TRBV6-1 | 18 | CASNNPGQRRLKNYGYTF | TGTGCCAGCAACAACCCGGGACAAAGAAGACTTAAAAACTATGGCTACACCTTC
NA | TRBJ1-4 | NA | TRBV5-4 | 16 | CASSLDRRGTNEKLFF | TGTGCCAGCAGCTTGGATCGGAGGGGAACTAATGAAAAACTGTTTTTT
TRBD1 | TRBJ1-4 | few | TRBV5-1 | 18 | CASSWNSGTGGRNEKLFF | TGCGCCAGCAGCTGGAACTCCGGGACAGGGGGCCGTAATGAAAAACTGTTTTTT
NA | TRBJ2-7 | few | TRBV6-1 | 13 | CASSGMADGEQYF | TGTGCCAGCAGCGGGATGGCGGACGGTGAGCAGTACTTC
TRBD1 | TRBJ2-7 | NA | TRBV6-2/TRBV6-3 | 14 | CASNRQGGVYEQYF | TGTGCCAGCAATAGACAGGGGGGCGTCTACGAGCAGTACTTC
TRBD1 | TRBJ2-7 | many | TRBV12-3/TRBV12-4 | 13 | CASSPGQGSEQYF | TGTGCCAGCTCACCGGGACAGGGGAGCGAGCAGTACTTC
TRBD1 | TRBJ1-5 | few | TRBV12-3/TRBV12-4 | 15 | CASRLSTGGHQPQHF | TGTGCCAGCAGGCTTTCCACAGGGGGCCATCAGCCCCAGCATTTT
TRBD2 | TRBJ2-1 | NA | TRBV29-1 | 18 | CTFRRGLAGGSSYNEQFF | TGCACCTTTCGTAGGGGACTAGCGGGAGGATCGTCCTACAATGAGCAGTTCTTC
NA | TRBJ2-7 | few | TRBV11-1 | 15 | CASSLWTALTYEQYF | TGTGCCAGCAGCTTATGGACAGCCTTAACCTACGAGCAGTACTTC
TRBD2 | TRBJ2-5 | few | TRBV12-5 | 16 | CASGLPLQGGLETQYF | TGTGCTAGTGGTTTGCCGCTCCAGGGAGGGTTAGAGACCCAGTACTTC
TRBD2 | TRBJ2-5 | few | TRBV3-1 | 17 | CASSQGLAGGRQETQYF | TGTGCCAGCAGCCAAGGTCTAGCGGGGGGCCGACAAGAGACCCAGTACTTC
NA | TRBJ1-2 | few | TRBV6-5 | 12 | CASSYSRVGYTF | TGTGCCAGCAGTTACTCGAGGGTGGGCTACACCTTC
NA | TRBJ1-6 | NA | TRBV6-4 | 18 | CASSYSIQGSSYNSPLHF | TGTGCCAGCAGTTACTCGATCCAGGGGAGCTCCTATAATTCACCCCTCCACTTT
NA | TRBJ2-2 | NA | TRBV5-5 | 17 | CASSRDTSGPNTGELFF | TGTGCCAGCAGCCGGGACACTTCGGGACCGAACACCGGGGAGCTGTTTTTT
NA | TRBJ2-7 | NA | TRBV11-2 | 16 | CASRALGGRSSYEQYF | TGTGCCAGCAGGGCCTTAGGGGGGAGGAGCTCCTACGAGCAGTACTTC
NA | TRBJ1-1 | many | TRBV5-1 | 15 | CASRQEGSYYTEAFF | TGCGCCAGCAGACAAGAGGGCAGTTACTACACTGAAGCTTTCTTT
NA | TRBJ1-1 | few | TRBV29-1 | 14 | CSGGVDSLRTEAFF | TGCAGCGGCGGCGTCGACAGCCTCCGCACTGAAGCTTTCTTT
NA | TRBJ2-3 | NA | TRBV2 | 12 | CASSFSADTQYF | TGTGCCAGCAGCTTTTCGGCAGATACGCAGTATTTT
TRBD1 | TRBJ1-2 | few | TRBV29-1 | 13 | CSVERGQGNGYTF | TGCAGCGTTGAAAGGGGACAGGGAAATGGCTACACCTTC
TRBD2 | TRBJ2-7 | NA | TRBV20-1 | 15 | CSARVRLAGVYEQYF | TGCAGTGCTAGGGTACGACTAGCGGGAGTCTACGAGCAGTACTTC
TRBD2 | TRBJ2-5 | few | TRBV7-9 | 15 | CASSLVGGSGETQYF | TGTGCCAGCAGCTTAGTTGGCGGGAGTGGGGAGACCCAGTACTTC
NA | TRBJ2-2 | NA | TRBV6-2/TRBV6-3 | 17 | CASSYDLGTGTSGELFF | TGTGCCAGCAGTTACGACCTAGGAACCGGGACATCCGGGGAGCTGTTTTTT
NA | TRBJ1-4 | few | TRBV5-1 | 14 | CASSLDAFGEKLFF | TGCGCCAGCAGCTTGGACGCCTTTGGTGAAAAACTGTTTTTT
TRBD1 | TRBJ1-4 | few | TRBV7-2 | 16 | CASSWGWGTGNEKLFF | TGTGCCAGCAGCTGGGGGTGGGGGACAGGGAATGAAAAACTGTTTTTT
TRBD2 | TRBJ2-1 | few | TRBV2 | 15 | CASSLAGLSYNEQFF | TGTGCCAGCAGTTTAGCGGGCCTCTCCTACAATGAGCAGTTCTTC
TRBD2 | TRBJ2-7 | many | TRBV20-1 | 17 | CSADPGTSGSRSYEQYF | TGCAGTGCTGACCCCGGGACTAGCGGGAGCAGGAGCTACGAGCAGTACTTC
TRBD2 | TRBJ2-2 | few | TRBV30 | 15 | CAWSVGLAGPGRLFF | TGTGCCTGGAGTGTTGGACTAGCGGGGCCGGGTCGGCTGTTTTTT
NA | TRBJ2-7 | few | TRBV11-2 | 14 | CASSLGWASYEQYF | TGTGCCAGCAGCTTAGGTTGGGCCTCCTACGAGCAGTACTTC
TRBD2 | TRBJ2-1 | few | TRBV11-2 | 12 | CASSFGGNEQFF | TGTGCCAGCAGCTTCGGGGGGAATGAGCAGTTCTTC
NA | TRBJ2-7 | few | TRBV12-3/TRBV12-4 | 14 | CASSPTGSSYEQYF | TGCGCCAGCAGCCCCACAGGAAGCTCCTACGAGCAGTACTTC
TRBD2 | TRBJ2-5 | NA | TRBV7-9 | 15 | CASSLVRLAEETQYF | TGTGCCAGCAGCTTAGTTCGACTAGCGGAAGAGACCCAGTACTTC